Below, 23 T cell receptor beta chains from the same sample are listed, as sequenced in a study of memory CD4+ T cells and cytomegalovirus serostatus. The sort gate was single viable CD3+CD4+CD8-CD45RO+ cells for memory CD4+ T cells. Repertoires were generated with immunoSEQ multiplex PCR, while TCRdb's copy carries only in-frame clones and drops some. The sample yields about 58,000 clones, 82% seen once. Specimen: memory CD4+ T cells from blood. The source of these receptors is an adult in good health and CMV-seronegative. Some clones in this sample may be carry-over from other donors' samples.

This clone was seen a few times. This chain links TRBV6-5 with TRBJ1-2, with 8 nucleotides matching TRBD1. The junction had 12 bases not matched to a gene; V was cut back by 5 bases and J by 7 bases. The CDR3 contains 15 residues. Germline V gives CDR1 MNHEY, CDR2 SVGAGI. The CDR3: CASSQEPRGLRGYTF. CDR3 in DNA: TGTGCCAGCAGTCAGGAACCCAGGGGGCTGCGTGGCTACACCTTC.

This chain uses TRBV6-4 with TRBJ2-1, with D hard to call. The V gene lost 6 bases and the J gene lost 4 bases, with 25 bases spanning the gap. Germline V gene lookup returns CDR1 MRHNA and CDR2 SNTAGT. CDR3 length equals 18 residues. The CDR3 is CASSPPSRIARLYNEQFF. In DNA, the CDR3 is TGTGCCAGCAGCCCCCCTTCTAGAATAGCTAGATTATACAATGAGCAGTTCTTC.

This clone was detected only a few times. The sample carries other DNA sequences with the same CDR3. The chain joins TRBV10-2 to TRBJ1-2; 9 bases align to TRBD1. The CDR3 sequence is 13 residues long. In germline, CDR1 is WSHSY, CDR2 SAAADI. V was pared by 4 bases and J by 3 bases, with 0 bases of the junction left unmatched. The CDR3 loop reads CASSGTGDYGYTF. The DNA for the CDR3 is TGCGCCAGCAGTGGGACAGGGGACTATGGCTACACCTTC.

CDR3 amino acids: CASSQEAGQSTYEQYF. The CDR3 DNA reads TGTGCCAGCAGCCAAGAGGCGGGACAGAGCACCTACGAGCAGTACTTC. The chain recombines TRBV4-2 with TRBJ2-7; TRBD1 is a possible D gene (7 bases). Germline V CDR1 and CDR2: LGHNA, YNFKEQ. The CDR3 is 16 amino acids. V dropped 0 bases and J dropped 2 bases, with 14 bases sitting between them.

CDR3 residues: CASKQGPSTDTQYF. The CDR3 DNA sequence: TGCGCCAGCAAGCAGGGTCCCTCCACAGATACGCAGTATTTT. The rearrangement uses TRBV5-1 and TRBJ2-3; D is perhaps TRBD1 (5 bases). The germline CDR1 and CDR2 sequences are SGHRS and YFSETQ. CDR3 length: 14 amino acids. V lost 6 bases to trimming and J lost 2 bases, with 13 bases between them.

V is TRBV11-2 and J is TRBJ1-4; 8 positions match TRBD1. Per germline, CDR1 SGHAT and CDR2 FQNNGV. V lost 2 bases, J lost 7 bases, and 6 bases stayed unmatched. The CDR3 spans 15 residues. CDR3 coding DNA: TGTGCCAGCAGCTTATTAGGACAGGGAACTGAAAAACTGTTTTTT. This codes for CASSLLGQGTEKLFF. Together with reference TRBV11-2 and TRBJ1-4, the CDR3 gives the full variable domain: EAGVAQSPRYKIIEKRQSVAFWCNPISGHATLYWYQQILGQGPKLLIQFQNNGVVDDSQLPKDRFSAERLKGVDSTLKIQPAKLEDSAVYLCASSLLGQGTEKLFFGSGTQLSVL.

The chain carries TRBV19 and TRBJ1-3; TRBD1 matches 7 bases. The length of the CDR3 is 13 residues. Trimming at V came to 6 bases and at J to 4 bases, leaving 3 bases not matched to a gene. Germline CDR1 reads LNHDA; CDR2 reads SQIVND (reference sequence). The CDR3 protein is CASSTGQGNTIYF. The CDR3 DNA follows: TGTGCCAGTAGCACGGGACAGGGAAACACCATATATTTT.

This chain connects TRBV30 to TRBJ1-5; D is ambiguous. V gave up 0 bases and J gave up 4 bases, with 4 bases separating them. The CDR3 is 12 amino acids. Germline V gives CDR1 GTSNPN, CDR2 SVGIG (reference sequence). The CDR3 loop reads CAWSVRNQPQHF. The CDR3 bases are TGTGCCTGGAGTGTTCGGAATCAGCCCCAGCATTTT.

CDR3 sequence (DNA): TGTGCCTGGAGTGGCGGACAGGGCAACGGAGATACGCAGTATTTT. Its protein product is CAWSGGQGNGDTQYF. The chain combines TRBV30 with TRBJ2-3, with TRBD1 identical over 8 bases. There are 15 residues in the CDR3. Germline loops: CDR1 GTSNPN, CDR2 SVGIG (reference sequence). Trimming removed 1 base from V and 5 bases from J; junction bases left unmatched: 8. The full variable domain, with the rest looked up from reference TRBV30 and TRBJ2-3, is SQTIHQWPATLVQPVGSPLSLECTVEGTSNPNLYWYRQAAGRGLQLLFYSVGIGQISSEVPQNLSASRPQDRQFILSSKKLLLSDSGFYLCAWSGGQGNGDTQYFGPGTRLTVL.

V gene TRBV25-1 combines with J gene TRBJ2-7; D may match TRBD1 or TRBD2 (6 bases each). The germline V gene has CDR1 MGHDK and CDR2 SYGVNS. CDR3 size: 12 residues. Trimming removed 6 bases at V and 4 bases at J, with 10 bases between. CDR3 residues: CASRGGWYEQYF. CDR3 DNA sequence: TGTGCCAGCAGGGGGGGCTGGTACGAGCAGTACTTC.

The chain combines TRBV27 with TRBJ2-3; 10 nucleotides agree with TRBD2. This CDR3 spans 17 amino acids. From germline, CDR1 is MNHEY and CDR2 SMNVEV (reference sequence). Germline trimming cut 2 bases from V and 2 bases from J; bases unmatched to any gene: 7. This CDR3 reads CASSLRRTSGVTDTQYF. The CDR3, as DNA: TGTGCCAGCAGTTTACGCCGCACTAGCGGGGTCACAGATACGCAGTATTTT.

In its sample, this clone is medium-sized. The V and J genes are TRBV30 and TRBJ2-1, with a possible D match to TRBD2 (6 bases). The germline V and J ends were trimmed by 8 bases and 0 bases, with 8 bases remaining between them. The CDR3 consists of 12 residues. CDR1 is GTSNPN, CDR2 SVGIG, per germline (reference sequence). For the CDR3, the DNA is TGTGCCAGCGGGTTCTCCTACAATGAGCAGTTCTTC. Translated, it gives CASGFSYNEQFF.

The CDR3: CASSLSFQQPQHF. The CDR3 bases are TGTGCCAGCAGTTTGTCGTTCCAGCAGCCCCAGCATTTT. This chain connects TRBV27 to TRBJ1-5; D remains ambiguous. Trimming cost V 3 bases and J 7 bases, with 10 bases left between them. Germline CDR1 is MNHEY and CDR2 is SMNVEV (reference sequence). The CDR3 extends over 13 amino acids.

This clone was counted between two and nine times. The chain carries TRBV7-2 and TRBJ1-6; D unresolved. Looked up from germline, CDR1 is SGHTA and CDR2 is FQGNSA. The CDR3 contains 14 residues. Trimming removed 3 bases from V and 10 bases from J, with 13 bases in between. CDR3 sequence (DNA): TGTGCCAGCAGCTTGAACACGGATTCGTCACCCCTCCACTTT. Encoded protein: CASSLNTDSSPLHF.

The V gene is TRBV7-2, the J gene TRBJ2-3; D perhaps matches TRBD2 (6 bases). The CDR3 runs to 13 residues. Per germline, CDR1 SGHTA and CDR2 FQGNSA. Trimming cost V 8 bases and J 4 bases, with 13 bases left between them. In DNA form, the CDR3 reads TGTGCCAGCGGGCGGGAAAGGGCAGATACGCAGTATTTT. Translating gives CASGRERADTQYF.

CDR3 sequence: CASSLSGDKNIQYF. The CDR3, as DNA: TGCGCCAGCAGCCTCTCGGGGGACAAAAACATTCAGTACTTC. The rearrangement uses TRBV5-1 and TRBJ2-4; tentatively, D is TRBD2 (6 bases). Germline V lookup: CDR1 SGHRS, CDR2 YFSETQ. This CDR3 contains 14 residues. V gave up 4 bases and J gave up 3 bases, with 11 bases separating them.

The chain carries TRBV7-2 and TRBJ2-7, with TRBD2 matching 11 bases. The CDR3 is 15 residues long. Trimming removed 2 bases from V and 5 bases from J; junction bases left unmatched: 5. Per germline, CDR1 SGHTA and CDR2 FQGNSA. This CDR3 reads CASSLLASGRNEQYF. The CDR3 bases are TGTGCCAGCAGCTTATTGGCTAGCGGGAGGAACGAGCAGTACTTC.

This rearrangement joins TRBV12-2 to TRBJ2-7; the table's D call TRBD2 went unverified against the DNA. TRBV12-2 is a pseudogene locus. The CDR3 runs 15 residues. The CDR3 loop reads CASRFGRARTYEQYF. Written as DNA, the CDR3 is TGTGCAAGTCGCTTTGGGAGGGCCAGGACCTACGAGCAGTACTTC.

The chain recombines TRBV7-2 with TRBJ2-7, with no clear D. This CDR3 contains 13 residues. Trimming took off 1 base at V and 4 bases at J, with 8 bases between the two ends. CDR1 and CDR2 (germline): SGHTA, FQGNSA. The DNA of the CDR3 is TGTGCCAGCAGCTTAGGTAACAGATACGAGCAGTACTTC. This encodes CASSLGNRYEQYF.

The chain carries TRBV19 and TRBJ2-3; 9 bases map to TRBD1. CDR3 size: 15 residues. After removal of 3 bases from V and 4 bases from J, the junction contained 5 bases not matched to a gene. CDR1 is LNHDA and CDR2 is SQIVND in the germline V gene (reference sequence). The CDR3 bases are TGTGCCAGTAGTATTCAACAGGGGGCATCAGATACGCAGTATTTT. Amino acid sequence: CASSIQQGASDTQYF.

The chain couples TRBV28 to TRBJ2-1; the D call may be TRBD1 or TRBD2 (5 bases each). CDR1 and CDR2 from the germline V gene are MDHEN and SYDVKM. This CDR3 comprises 17 residues. Trimming removed 2 bases from V and 5 bases from J, with 19 bases in between. The CDR3 is CASSLPSWRGTNNEQFF. The CDR3 DNA follows: TGTGCCAGCAGTTTACCCTCTTGGCGAGGGACCAACAATGAGCAGTTCTTC.

Comments on this clone: Distinct nucleotide sequences in the sample also encode this CDR3. The rearrangement joins TRBV5-1 to TRBJ2-7, with D possibly TRBD1 on 5 matching bases. The V end was cut by 2 bases, the J end by 2 bases, with 8 bases between. The CDR3 loop spans 13 amino acids. Germline V gives CDR1 SGHRS, CDR2 YFSETQ. CDR3 DNA: TGCGCCAGCAGCTTCGACAGAGCCTACGAGCAGTACTTC. It translates to CASSFDRAYEQYF.

This chain uses TRBV29-1 with TRBJ1-1; maybe TRBD1 (5 bases). Trimming removed 7 bases at V and 5 bases at J, with 17 bases between. The CDR3 has 13 residues. In germline, CDR1 is SQVTM, CDR2 ANQGSEA. The CDR3 sequence is CSAEGLSTTEAFF. The CDR3 DNA reads as TGCAGCGCCGAGGGACTATCAACAACTGAAGCTTTCTTT.